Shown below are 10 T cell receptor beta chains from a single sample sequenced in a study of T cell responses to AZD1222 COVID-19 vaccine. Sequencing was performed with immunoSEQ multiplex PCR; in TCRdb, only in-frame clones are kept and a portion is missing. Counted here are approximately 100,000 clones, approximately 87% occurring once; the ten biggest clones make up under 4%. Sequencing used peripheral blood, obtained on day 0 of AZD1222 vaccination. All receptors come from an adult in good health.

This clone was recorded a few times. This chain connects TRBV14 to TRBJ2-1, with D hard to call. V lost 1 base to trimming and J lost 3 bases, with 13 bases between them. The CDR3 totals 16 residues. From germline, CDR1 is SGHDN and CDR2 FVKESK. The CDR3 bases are TGTGCCAGCAGCCAAGGGTACAGCAATTACTACAATGAGCAGTTCTTC. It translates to CASSQGYSNYYNEQFF.

The CDR3 protein is CASSATGTEETQYF. As DNA, the CDR3 is TGTGCCAGCAGCGCCACCGGGACAGAAGAGACCCAGTACTTC. V and J are TRBV9 and TRBJ2-5; TRBD1 aligns across 7 bases. V lost 3 bases and J lost 3; bases outside the gene matches: 5. The CDR3 is 14 amino acids. CDR1 and CDR2 from the germline V gene are SGDLS and YYNGEE.

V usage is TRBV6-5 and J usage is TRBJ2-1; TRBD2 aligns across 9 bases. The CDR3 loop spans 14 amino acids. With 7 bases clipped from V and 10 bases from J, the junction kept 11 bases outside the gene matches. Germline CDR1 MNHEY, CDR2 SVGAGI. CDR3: CASTQVRLAGEQFF. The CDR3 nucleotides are TGTGCCAGCACCCAGGTCCGGCTAGCGGGAGAGCAGTTCTTC.

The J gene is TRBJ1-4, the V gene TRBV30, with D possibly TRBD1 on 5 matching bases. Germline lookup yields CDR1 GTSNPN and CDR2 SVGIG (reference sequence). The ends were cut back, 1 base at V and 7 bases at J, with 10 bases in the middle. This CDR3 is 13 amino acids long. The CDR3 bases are TGTGCCTGGAGTGGCAGGGTTGGTGAAAAACTGTTTTTT. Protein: CAWSGRVGEKLFF. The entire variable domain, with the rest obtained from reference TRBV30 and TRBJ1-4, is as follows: SQTIHQWPATLVQPVGSPLSLECTVEGTSNPNLYWYRQAAGRGLQLLFYSVGIGQISSEVPQNLSASRPQDRQFILSSKKLLLSDSGFYLCAWSGRVGEKLFFGSGTQLSVL.

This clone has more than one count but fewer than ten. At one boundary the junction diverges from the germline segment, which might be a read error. CDR3 bases: TGTGCCAGCAGCAGACAGGGGATGGACTACGGCTACACCTTC. Its protein is CASSRQGMDYGYTF. The chain combines TRBV7-2 with TRBJ1-2, with TRBD1 matching over 8 bases. The CDR3 loop spans 14 amino acids. Germline V gene sequence: CDR1 SGHTA, CDR2 FQGNSA. The full variable domain, with the rest looked up from reference TRBV7-2 and TRBJ1-2, is GAGVSQSPSNKVTEKGKDVELRCDPISGHTALYWYRQSLGQGLEFLIYFQGNSAPDKSGLPSDRFSAERTGGSVSTLTIQRTQQEDSAVYLCASSRQGMDYGYTFGSGTRLTVV.

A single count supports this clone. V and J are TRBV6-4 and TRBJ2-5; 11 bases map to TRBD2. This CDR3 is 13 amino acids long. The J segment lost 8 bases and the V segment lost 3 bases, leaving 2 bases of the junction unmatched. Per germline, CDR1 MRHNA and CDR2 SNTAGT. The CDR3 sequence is CASSETSGGTQYF. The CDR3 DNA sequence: TGTGCCAGCAGTGAAACTAGCGGGGGCACCCAGTACTTC.

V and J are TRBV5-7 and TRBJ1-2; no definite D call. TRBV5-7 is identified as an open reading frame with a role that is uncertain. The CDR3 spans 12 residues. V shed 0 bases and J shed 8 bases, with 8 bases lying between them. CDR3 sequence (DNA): TGTGCCAGCAGCTTGGGTCTGGTGGGCTACACCTTC. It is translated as CASSLGLVGYTF.

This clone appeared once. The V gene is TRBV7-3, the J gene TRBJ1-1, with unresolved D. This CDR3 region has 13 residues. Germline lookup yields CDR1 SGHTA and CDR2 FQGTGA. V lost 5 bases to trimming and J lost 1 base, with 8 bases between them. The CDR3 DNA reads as TGTGCCAGCAGCGCTTCTCCGAACACTGAAGCTTTCTTT. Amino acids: CASSASPNTEAFF.

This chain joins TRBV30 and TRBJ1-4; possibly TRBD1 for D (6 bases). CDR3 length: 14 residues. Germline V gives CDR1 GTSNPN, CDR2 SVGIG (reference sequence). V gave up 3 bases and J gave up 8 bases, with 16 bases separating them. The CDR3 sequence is CAWSPTATGEKLFF. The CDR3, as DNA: TGTGCCTGGAGCCCGACCGCAACAGGGGAAAAACTGTTTTTT.

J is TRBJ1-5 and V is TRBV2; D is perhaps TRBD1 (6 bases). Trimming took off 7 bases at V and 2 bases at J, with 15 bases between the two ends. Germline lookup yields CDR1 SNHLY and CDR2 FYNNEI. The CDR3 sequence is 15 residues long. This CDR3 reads CASTYAWTGNQPQHF. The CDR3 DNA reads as TGTGCCAGCACCTATGCCTGGACAGGCAATCAGCCCCAGCATTTT.